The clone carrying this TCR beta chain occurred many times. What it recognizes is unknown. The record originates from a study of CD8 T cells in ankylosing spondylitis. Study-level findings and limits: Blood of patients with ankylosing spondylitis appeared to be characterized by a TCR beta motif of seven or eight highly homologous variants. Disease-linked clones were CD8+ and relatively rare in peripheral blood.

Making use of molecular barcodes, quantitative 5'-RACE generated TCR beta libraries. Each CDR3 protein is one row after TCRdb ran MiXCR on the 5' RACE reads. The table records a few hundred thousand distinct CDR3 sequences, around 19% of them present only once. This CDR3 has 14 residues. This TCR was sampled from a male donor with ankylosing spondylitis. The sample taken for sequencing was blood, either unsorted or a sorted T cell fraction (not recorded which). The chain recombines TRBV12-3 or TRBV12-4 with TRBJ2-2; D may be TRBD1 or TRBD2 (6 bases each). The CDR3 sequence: CVSSESGAVGELFF. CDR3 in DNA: TGTGTCAGTAGCGAATCGGGGGCGGTCGGGGAGCTGTTTTTT.